The clone carrying this T cell receptor (beta chain) has more than one count but fewer than ten. The antigen is unknown. The record originates from a study of cytomegalovirus exposure and HLA in healthy donors. Vbeta (60) and Jbeta (13) primers were used in the PCR. The assay was immunoSEQ multiplex PCR, and TCRdb's table has in-frame clones only and misses some. The repertoire has approximately 74,000 clones, roughly 60% of them found once; the top ten carry around 5.8%. Between the trimmed V and J ends, which lost 6 bases and 0 bases, there was a span of 21 bases. Germline V gene sequence: CDR1 SEHNR, CDR2 FQNEAQ (reference sequence). The CDR3 consists of 17 residues. The study's findings and limits: What TCR beta sequences reportedly achieved was accurate prediction of HLA-A and HLA-B alleles in most subjects. Later on, analysis showed that most CMV-associated TCR beta chains appeared to be HLA-restricted. Solely CMV serostatus was available to characterize immune exposure.

This rearrangement joins TRBV7-9 to TRBJ2-7; D might be TRBD2 (5 bases). The sequence was obtained from a man in his thirties or forties in good health and CMV-seropositive. Sequenced: PBMCs. CDR3 in amino acids: CASSPPSMEVDSYEQYF. DNA of the CDR3: TGTGCCAGCAGTCCCCCCAGCATGGAGGTGGACTCCTACGAGCAGTACTTC. The full variable domain, with the rest looked up from reference TRBV7-9 and TRBJ2-7, is DTGVSQNPRHKITKRGQNVTFRCDPISEHNRLYWYRQTLGQGPEFLTYFQNEAQLEKSRLLSDRFSAERPKGSFSTLEIQRTEQGDSAMYLCASSPPSMEVDSYEQYFGPGTRLTVT.